This T cell receptor beta chain is drawn from a study of blood T cell repertoires in COVID-19. The wider study: T cells, B-cell-depleted T cells, or PBMCs supplied cDNA or gDNA.

This table comes from immunoSEQ multiplex PCR, and its TCRdb copy is limited to in-frame clones, with some not included. The repertoire has roughly 150,000 clones, around 80% of them found once; the top ten carry roughly 7.2%. The CDR3 runs 14 residues. V shed 5 bases and J shed 6 bases, with 17 bases lying between them. In germline, CDR1 is SEHNR, CDR2 FQNEAQ (reference sequence). The sequence was obtained from a woman aged 45 to 65 in a cohort sampled during active or convalescent COVID-19. The sample was peripheral blood. The chain has TRBV7-9 and TRBJ2-7; perhaps TRBD1 as D (6 bases). CDR3 bases: TGTGCCAGCAGCATGTCCGGGACACTTGGCGAGCAGTACTTC. It is translated as CASSMSGTLGEQYF.